The T cell receptor beta chain described here comes from a study of T cell repertoires in cytomegalovirus infection (dated by TCRdb to about 2019). As for the study more broadly: Donor HLA type was relevant to the analysis, as public TCR beta signatures indicated carriage of CMV infection together with the matching HLA type.

From V the trimming removes 6 bases and from J it removes 4 bases, while the gene matches leave 5 bases of the junction unaccounted for. CDR1 and CDR2 were assigned from the germline V gene as SQVTM and ANQGSEA. The CDR3, from cysteine to phenylalanine, totals 13 residues. Only the CDR3 portion is preserved as DNA: 39 bases, with reading frame beginning at the first base. The sample was run on an Illumina HiSeq 1500. The public reads were quality trimmed at Q25 with fastp and then assembled into clones with MiXCR by TCRdb, keeping productive beta chains. Each CDR3 protein appears once, grouped with its most common genes and DNA. The sample has almost 550,000 distinct CDR3 sequences on record, 15% to 20% of them singletons. The ten largest make up approximately 24% of the sample. Worth noting for this clonotype: Its antigen has not been determined. No base quality values were provided; no much bigger clone lies one nucleotide off.

Results and caveats for the whole study, not just this receptor: In both this cohort and an independent cohort of a few hundred donors, the cumulative frequency of public TCR beta family members distinguished carriers of CMV infection plus the relevant HLA type. In the ex vivo response, HLA-C-restricted CMV-specific TCR beta clonotypes were dominant, and in two of eight donors the single most frequent clonotype came from this HLA-C-restricted group.

Recombination connected TRBV29-1 to TRBJ1-1, with 10 middle bases fitting TRBD1. The material sequenced was CD8+ T cells from PBMCs. The origin of this receptor is a human donor in good health (CMV status not recorded). Some clones in this sample may be carry-over from other donors' samples. The CDR3 here reads CSVWTGGGTEAFF. The nucleotides are TGCAGCGTCTGGACAGGGGGAGGCACTGAAGCTTTCTTT.